This passage covers 18 T cell receptor beta chains from one sample sequenced in a study of T cell responses to AZD1222 COVID-19 vaccine. The repertoire was sequenced with immunoSEQ multiplex PCR; TCRdb's copy has only in-frame clones and lacks some. Of around 100,000 clones in the sample, about nine tenths were seen once. Sequenced here: peripheral blood, sampled on day 0 of AZD1222 vaccination. The receptors shown here come from an adult in good health.

The chain couples TRBV30 to TRBJ1-1; possibly TRBD1 for D (5 bases). V lost 0 bases and J lost 5, with 25 bases in between. CDR1 and CDR2 from the germline V gene are GTSNPN and SVGIG (reference sequence). This CDR3 has 18 residues. CDR3 protein: CAWSVLGSWGSSRTEAFF. CDR3 nucleotides: TGTGCCTGGAGTGTACTCGGCAGTTGGGGCAGTTCAAGGACTGAAGCTTTCTTT.

The chain employs TRBV2 and TRBJ1-1; D ambiguous. The CDR3 contains 11 residues. Germline V gene data show CDR1 as SNHLY and CDR2 as FYNNEI. V lost 9 bases, J lost 3 bases, and 8 bases lay in between. The CDR3 DNA reads TGTGCCAGACTTTTTGACACTGAAGCTTTCTTT. Its protein is CARLFDTEAFF.

The chain couples TRBV6-5 to TRBJ1-2, with 9 nucleotides matching TRBD1. Unmatched junction bases numbered 4, after V lost 6 bases and J lost 5 bases. CDR1 and CDR2 (germline): MNHEY, SVGAGI. This CDR3 is 13 amino acids long. The CDR3 loop reads CASRPGQGYGYTF. CDR3 coding DNA: TGTGCCAGCAGGCCGGGACAGGGTTATGGCTACACCTTC.

The J gene is TRBJ2-7, the V gene TRBV5-6; D remains ambiguous. V was trimmed by 0 bases and J by 2 bases, leaving 9 bases between them. Germline CDR1 is SGHDT and CDR2 is YYEEEE. The CDR3 totals 14 residues. CDR3 DNA: TGTGCCAGCAGCTTGGCGGTAAACACCTACGAGCAGTACTTC. As protein: CASSLAVNTYEQYF.

This chain uses TRBV12-3 or TRBV12-4 with TRBJ1-1, with 7 bases fitting TRBD1. This CDR3 contains 12 residues. With V trimmed by 6 bases and J by 5 bases, 3 bases remained unmatched. CDR3: CASRTQGTEAFF. The CDR3 DNA is TGTGCCAGCAGAACACAGGGGACTGAAGCTTTCTTT.

The chain recombines TRBV24-1 with TRBJ2-3; D ambiguous. V was shortened by 4 bases and J by 8 bases, with 12 bases between the two germline ends. Germline lookup yields CDR1 KGHDR and CDR2 SFDVKD. This CDR3 has 13 amino acids. The CDR3 DNA is TGTGCCACCAGTGACTTAGTGGTAGCTACGCAGTATTTT. This codes for CATSDLVVATQYF.

The chain carries TRBV19 and TRBJ2-7, with no clear D. CDR3 length: 12 amino acids. Trimming took off 6 bases at V and 5 bases at J, with 11 bases between the two ends. Germline V gene sequence: CDR1 LNHDA, CDR2 SQIVND (reference sequence). This chain's CDR3 is CASSALGHEQYF. The CDR3 DNA sequence: TGTGCCAGTAGCGCGTTAGGCCACGAGCAGTACTTC.

The chain employs TRBV27 and TRBJ1-1; the match to TRBD1 covers 7 bases. Germline values: CDR1 MNHEY, CDR2 SMNVEV (reference sequence). V dropped 8 bases and J dropped 5; count of bases not matched to a gene: 8. This CDR3 is built from 13 residues. The CDR3 coding sequence is TGTGCCAGCCAGCTAGGGGGCTCAACTGAAGCTTTCTTT. This translates into CASQLGGSTEAFF.

The V and J genes are TRBV29-1 and TRBJ2-1; TRBD2 agrees at 7 bases. The V gene end was trimmed by 5 bases and the J gene end by 0 bases; junction bases not matched to a gene: 13. Germline assignment: CDR1 SQVTM and CDR2 ANQGSEA. The CDR3 runs 17 residues. CDR3 coding DNA: TGCAGCGTTCGACCCTCCGGTGGCGGGAGCTCCTACAATGAGCAGTTCTTC. This sequence encodes CSVRPSGGGSSYNEQFF.

The chain carries TRBV14 and TRBJ2-7; 7 positions agree with TRBD2. V trimming: 2 bases; J trimming: 5 bases; junction bases outside the gene matches: 18. Germline assignment: CDR1 SGHDN and CDR2 FVKESK. CDR3 size: 18 residues. CDR3 protein: CASSQLGRADSLYHEQYF. CDR3 nucleotides: TGTGCCAGCAGCCAACTTGGGAGGGCCGACAGCCTCTACCACGAGCAGTACTTC.

The V call is TRBV19, the J call TRBJ2-1; tentative D call: TRBD1 (5 bases). The V gene's germline CDR1 is LNHDA and CDR2 SQIVND (reference sequence). Deletions cut 3 bases from V and 7 bases from J, with 13 bases between. The CDR3 contains 14 residues. The CDR3 here is CASSIPGWVNEQFF. In nucleotides, the CDR3 is TGTGCCAGTAGTATTCCAGGGTGGGTTAATGAGCAGTTCTTC.

This clone is a singleton in its sample. The CDR3 DNA reads TGTGCCAGCAGCTTCCCGACTAGCCTCTACGAGCAGTACTTC. Its translation: CASSFPTSLYEQYF. The genes are TRBV7-9 and TRBJ2-7; TRBD2 matches at 7 bases. Germline lookup yields CDR1 SEHNR and CDR2 FQNEAQ (reference sequence). V was clipped by 3 bases and J by 3 bases; unmatched bases: 5. CDR3 size: 14 residues.

The chain is built from TRBV18 and TRBJ1-1; the match to TRBD1 covers 12 bases. CDR1 and CDR2 from the germline V gene are KGHSH and LQKENI. Trimming took 3 bases from V and 4 from J; bases not matched to a gene: 12. The CDR3 consists of 18 residues. CDR3 DNA: TGTGCCAGCTCACCGGTCCCGGGACAGGGGGCAGGGGGCACTGAAGCTTTCTTT. Translation gives CASSPVPGQGAGGTEAFF.

The V gene is TRBV5-4, the J gene TRBJ2-1; a possible D gene is TRBD2 (5 bases). This CDR3 is 14 amino acids long. Trimming stripped 2 bases from V and 5 bases from J, with 11 bases between. Germline-derived CDR1 and CDR2 are SGHNT and YYREEE (reference sequence). CDR3 sequence: CASSLNVANNEQFF. CDR3 DNA sequence: TGTGCCAGCAGCTTAAACGTAGCGAACAATGAGCAGTTCTTC.

The rearrangement uses TRBV30 and TRBJ2-1, with D maybe TRBD1 (5 bases). Deletions cut 0 bases from V and 9 bases from J, with 15 bases between. The CDR3 runs to 14 residues. Germline V gene sequence: CDR1 GTSNPN, CDR2 SVGIG (reference sequence). CDR3 region: CAWSVWSRASEQFF. In nucleotides, the CDR3 is TGTGCCTGGAGTGTTTGGTCCAGGGCAAGTGAGCAGTTCTTC.

CDR3 amino acids: CASRTPRAVRGSGELFF. The DNA of the CDR3 is TGTGCCAGCAGAACACCCCGAGCTGTACGGGGGTCCGGGGAGCTGTTTTTT. The chain carries TRBV11-2 and TRBJ2-2, with a possible D match to TRBD2 (6 bases). Trimming left V 6 bases short and J 6 bases short, with 23 bases between. CDR3 length equals 17 residues. Germline V gives CDR1 SGHAT, CDR2 FQNNGV.

The chain combines TRBV19 with TRBJ2-1, with 10 bases fitting TRBD2. The CDR3 is 15 amino acids. From germline, CDR1 is LNHDA and CDR2 SQIVND (reference sequence). V gave up 5 bases and J gave up 0 bases; unmatched junction bases: 1. DNA for the CDR3: TGTGCCAGTAGTTCTAGCGGGAGCTCCTACAATGAGCAGTTCTTC. Amino acid sequence: CASSSSGSSYNEQFF.

This chain uses TRBV16 with TRBJ2-7; 9 bases match TRBD1. CDR3 length: 14 amino acids. Germline CDR1 and CDR2: KGHSY and FQNENV. Trimming cost V 2 bases and J 6 bases; bases outside gene matches: 5. As DNA, the CDR3 is TGTGCCAGCAGCCAACGGGGACAGGGAGGCGAGCAGTACTTC. Amino acid sequence: CASSQRGQGGEQYF.